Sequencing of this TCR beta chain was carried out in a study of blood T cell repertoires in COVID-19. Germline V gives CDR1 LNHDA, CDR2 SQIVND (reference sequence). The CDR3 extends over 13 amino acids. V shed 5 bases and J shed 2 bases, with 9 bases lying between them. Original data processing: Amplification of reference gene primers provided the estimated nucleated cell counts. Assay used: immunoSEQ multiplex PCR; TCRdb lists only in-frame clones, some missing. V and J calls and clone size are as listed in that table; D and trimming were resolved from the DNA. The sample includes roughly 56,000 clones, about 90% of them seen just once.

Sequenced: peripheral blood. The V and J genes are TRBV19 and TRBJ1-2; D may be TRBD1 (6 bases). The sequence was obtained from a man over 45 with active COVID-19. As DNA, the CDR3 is TGTGCCAGTAGTGTAGGGACAAACTATGGCTACACCTTC. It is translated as CASSVGTNYGYTF.